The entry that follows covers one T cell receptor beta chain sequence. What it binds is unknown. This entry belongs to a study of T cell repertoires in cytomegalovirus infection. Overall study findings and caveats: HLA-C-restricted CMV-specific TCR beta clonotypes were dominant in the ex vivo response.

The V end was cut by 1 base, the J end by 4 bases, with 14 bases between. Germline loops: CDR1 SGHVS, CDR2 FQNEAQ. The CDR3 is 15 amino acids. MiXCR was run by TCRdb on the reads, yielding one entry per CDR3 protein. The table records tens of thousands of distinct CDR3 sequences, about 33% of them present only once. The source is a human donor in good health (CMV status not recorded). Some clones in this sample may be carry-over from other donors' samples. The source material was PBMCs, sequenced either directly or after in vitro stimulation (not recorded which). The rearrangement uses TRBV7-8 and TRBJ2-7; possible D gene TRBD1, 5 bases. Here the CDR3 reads CASSLGGRGSYEQYF. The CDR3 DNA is TGTGCCAGCAGCTTAGGGGGAAGGGGTAGTTACGAGCAGTACTTC.